This TCR beta chain derives from a study of blood T cell repertoires in COVID-19 (dated by TCRdb to the early 2020s). At the level of the whole study: Samples covering the acute and convalescent phases of COVID-19 were provided by collaborators in the United States, Italy and Spain. A de-identified subject ID, COVID-19 status, age in years and sex were almost always included in the sample metadata. The dataset comprised deeply sampled blood TCRbeta repertoires from subjects exposed to, actively infected with, or recovered from COVID-19. Where HLA class I and class II types were available, the types were taken from metadata supplied by the sample provider, not from assay-based typing. The prospective study material was composed of cDNA or gDNA derived from T cells, B-cell-depleted T cells, or PBMCs. The repertoires were made available in a free public database intended to serve as a resource for research on the immune response to SARS-CoV-2. The samples were drawn from two sources: the first 160 participants of the ongoing ImmuneRACE study, and over 1,000 subjects contributed by 6 global collaborators. What the work shows at the level of the full study, not this receptor alone: How much clinical and demographic metadata was included differed by source and by participant, and the metadata was provided uncurated.

Regarding this clone: This clone's antigen is unknown. No qualities accompany the bases; no much larger clone lies one base away.

The immunoSEQ Assay, a bias-controlled multiplex PCR, was used to amplify TCRbeta CDR3 regions from genomic DNA. The original pipeline was this. The number of nucleated cells in each sample was estimated by amplification of reference gene primers within the assay. Sequence reads were collapsed and filtered to measure the absolute abundance of every unique TCRbeta CDR3 rearrangement. For each sample, productive Simpson clonality was calculated as the square root of Simpson's diversity index over productive rearrangements. Sourced from immuneACCESS, this table was stored by TCRdb with only in-frame sequences that have V and J called. A share of the clones is absent; for the studies checked, an unresolved V gene accounts for under half, and the remainder has no known explanation. From that table come the V and J calls and clone size; the DNA was used to work out D and trimming. Here the sample has approximately 89,000 clones; about four fifths occur a single time. The ten largest clonotypes hold roughly 20% of the sample.

The collaborating institutions used their own protocols to collect whole blood in K2EDTA tubes. Collaborator samples were shipped for TCRbeta analysis as frozen whole blood, isolated PBMCs, or DNA extracted from either sample type. After removal of 0 bases from V and 4 bases from J, the junction retains 4 bases not matched to a gene. Spanning cysteine to phenylalanine, the CDR3 consists of 16 amino acids. Solely the CDR3 DNA is kept, with 48 bases framed from the first base. The germline V gene gives CDR1 as MGHRA and CDR2 as YSYEKL. The chain employs TRBV4-1 and TRBJ2-1; TRBD2 aligns with 9 central bases. Sequenced: peripheral blood. This receptor was obtained from a human donor in a cohort sampled during active COVID-19. The nucleotide sequence reads as follows: TGCGCCAGCAGCCAAGAAGCAGCGGGGGGTTACAATGAGCAGTTCTTC. Its protein is CASSQEAAGGYNEQFF.